The rows below give T cell receptor beta chains drawn from one sample of a study of cytomegalovirus exposure and HLA in healthy donors. Method: immunoSEQ multiplex PCR; TCRdb's copy keeps in-frame clones and lacks some. The repertoire includes around 200,000 clones, more than 65% of them detected once, and 2.5% to 3% sits in the top ten. Sequencing was done on a sample of PBMCs. The origin of the receptors is a woman younger than 30 in good health and CMV-seropositive. Both conserved end residues are part of each CDR3. The order of the fields is V gene, J gene, D gene, clone size, CDR3 length, CDR3 DNA, CDR3 protein. D genes are given only for firm matches. A row's size may be missing; if present it is once, few, many or a size class.

TRBV2,TRBJ1-1,TRBD1,few,15,TGTGCCAGCAGTGTATTGGGACAGGGAAACACTGAAGCTTTCTTT,CASSVLGQGNTEAFF
TRBV6-6,TRBJ2-1,TRBD2,-,16,TGTGCCAGCAGTCCGCGGACTAGCGGGGTTTGGAATGAGCAGTTCTTC,CASSPRTSGVWNEQFF
TRBV9,TRBJ1-5,-,-,14,TGTGCCAGCAGCGTAGCCCCCCGGGATCAGCCCCAGCATTTT,CASSVAPRDQPQHF
TRBV27,TRBJ2-7,TRBD1,-,15,TGTGCCAGCAGTTTCCCCCGCAGGGGGAACGACGAGCAGTACTTC,CASSFPRRGNDEQYF
TRBV6-5,TRBJ1-5,-,-,13,TGTGCCAGCAGCGCCGGGAACGGCCAGCCCCAGCATTTT,CASSAGNGQPQHF
TRBV2,TRBJ1-4,-,-,16,TGTGCCAGCAGGCGGGGATTTCTCGCAACTAATGAAAAACTGTTTTTT,CASRRGFLATNEKLFF
TRBV6-5,TRBJ2-7,-,-,12,TGTGCCAGCAGTGAAAGGACAGCTACGCAGTACTTC,CASSERTATQYF
TRBV6-1,TRBJ2-2,TRBD2,few,15,TGTGCCACCAAGACTAGCGGGGGAGTTCCCGGGGAGCTGTTTTTT,CATKTSGGVPGELFF
TRBV2,TRBJ2-2,TRBD1,many,14,TGTGCCAGCAGTCGGGACAGGGAAATCGGGGAGCTGTTTTTT,CASSRDREIGELFF
TRBV5-1,TRBJ2-1,-,-,19,TGCGCCAGCAGTATTCTAAAGGGCAGGAGAGGGTACCCCCCCAATGAGCAGTTCTTC,CASSILKGRRGYPPNEQFF
TRBV25-1,TRBJ1-2,-,-,13,TGTGCCAGCAGCTTGGGCAGGGACTATGGCTACACCTTC,CASSLGRDYGYTF
TRBV4-1,TRBJ1-2,TRBD1,-,13,TGCGCCAGCAGCCAAGGGGACAGCTATGGCTACACCTTC,CASSQGDSYGYTF
TRBV6-5,TRBJ1-2,-,-,14,TGTGCCAGCAGTTACGCCGGGGGGGACTATGGCTACACCTTC,CASSYAGGDYGYTF
TRBV27,TRBJ2-1,TRBD1,-,16,TGTGCCAGCAGTTTATTGGGGGACAGGGACTACAATGAGCAGTTCTTC,CASSLLGDRDYNEQFF
TRBV2,TRBJ2-7,-,-,12,TGTGCCAGCATTCGAAACAGCCCTAAGGCGTACTTC,CASIRNSPKAYF
TRBV19,TRBJ2-5,TRBD2,-,18,TGTGCCAGTAGTATAGATTCGGGACTAGCGGGGAGCCAAGAGACCCAGTACTTC,CASSIDSGLAGSQETQYF
TRBV13,TRBJ1-3,-,-,14,TGTGCCAGCAGCCCCTGGACAGCTGGAAACACCATATATTTT,CASSPWTAGNTIYF
TRBV12-1,TRBJ2-7,-,-,15,TGTGCCAGCAGCGGAGGCCGGGACAGGGTTTACGAGCAGTACTTC,CASSGGRDRVYEQYF
TRBV2,TRBJ1-5,-,-,14,TGTGCCAGCCGGGCCACTCGAGGGAATCAGCCCCAGCATTTT,CASRATRGNQPQHF
TRBV7-2,TRBJ1-2,TRBD1,-,15,TGTGCCAGCAGCCCATACTCACAGGGGCAGGGGGGCTACACCTTC,CASSPYSQGQGGYTF
TRBV7-9,TRBJ2-5,TRBD2,-,17,TGTGCCAGCAACTCCGGAGGAGGCCGTAGCGGGGGAGAGACCCAGTACTTC,CASNSGGGRSGGETQYF
TRBV9,TRBJ1-1,-,-,14,TGTGCCAGCAGCGTAACCCAGAGGGACACTGAAGCTTTCTTT,CASSVTQRDTEAFF
TRBV29-1,TRBJ1-2,-,-,11,TGCAGCGTTAATGGCAGGTTTGGCTACACCTTC,CSVNGRFGYTF
TRBV4-1,TRBJ1-4,-,-,15,TGCGCCAGCAGCCAATCGGACAAATCTAATGAAAAACTGTTTTTT,CASSQSDKSNEKLFF
TRBV5-5,TRBJ2-1,-,-,14,TGTGCCAGCAGCGCTTTATTAGCCTTCAGTGAGCAGTTCTTC,CASSALLAFSEQFF
TRBV9,TRBJ2-5,TRBD2,-,14,TGTGCCAGCAGTATCACTAGCGGACAAGAGACCCAGTACTTC,CASSITSGQETQYF
TRBV6-1,TRBJ2-2,-,-,14,TGTGCCAGCAGTGAAGTCCGGGTCACCGGGGAGCTGTTTTTT,CASSEVRVTGELFF